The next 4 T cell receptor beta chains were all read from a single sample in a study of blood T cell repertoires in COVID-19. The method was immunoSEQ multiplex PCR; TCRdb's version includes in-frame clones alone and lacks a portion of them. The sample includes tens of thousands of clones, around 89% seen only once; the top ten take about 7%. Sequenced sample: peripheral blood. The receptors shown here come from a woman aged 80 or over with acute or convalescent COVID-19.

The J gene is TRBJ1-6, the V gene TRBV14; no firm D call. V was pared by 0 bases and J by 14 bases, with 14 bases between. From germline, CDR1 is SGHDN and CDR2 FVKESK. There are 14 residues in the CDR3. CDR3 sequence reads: CASSQDSTRQALHF. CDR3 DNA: TGTGCCAGCAGCCAAGATTCTACGCGTCAGGCCCTCCACTTT. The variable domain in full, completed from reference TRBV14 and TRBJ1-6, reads EAGVTQFPSHSVIEKGQTVTLRCDPISGHDNLYWYRRVMGKEIKFLLHFVKESKQDESGMPNNRFLAERTGGTYSTLKVQPAELEDSGVYFCASSQDSTRQALHFGNGTRLTVT.

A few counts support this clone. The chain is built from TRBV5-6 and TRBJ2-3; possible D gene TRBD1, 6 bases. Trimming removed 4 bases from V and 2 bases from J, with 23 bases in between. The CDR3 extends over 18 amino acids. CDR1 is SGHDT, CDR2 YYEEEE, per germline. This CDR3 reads CASSPNLPGARYTDTQYF. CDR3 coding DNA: TGTGCCAGCAGCCCGAACTTACCAGGGGCTCGCTACACAGATACGCAGTATTTT.

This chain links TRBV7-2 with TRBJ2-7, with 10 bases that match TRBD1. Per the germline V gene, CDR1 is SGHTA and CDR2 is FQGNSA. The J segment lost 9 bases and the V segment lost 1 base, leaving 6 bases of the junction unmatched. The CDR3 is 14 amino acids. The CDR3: CASSLVGQGSGQYF. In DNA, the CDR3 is TGTGCCAGCAGCTTAGTGGGACAGGGGTCAGGGCAGTACTTC.

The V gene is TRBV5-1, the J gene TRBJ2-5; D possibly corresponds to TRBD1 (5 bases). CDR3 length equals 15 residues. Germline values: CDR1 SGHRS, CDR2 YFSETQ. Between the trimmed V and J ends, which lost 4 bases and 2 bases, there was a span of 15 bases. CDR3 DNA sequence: TGCGCCAGCAGCGTCCAAGACAGCCGACAAGAGACCCAGTACTTC. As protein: CASSVQDSRQETQYF. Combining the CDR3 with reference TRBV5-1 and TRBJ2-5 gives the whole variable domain KAGVTQTPRYLIKTRGQQVTLSCSPISGHRSVSWYQQTPGQGLQFLFEYFSETQRNKGNFPGRFSGRQFSNSRSEMNVSTLELGDSALYLCASSVQDSRQETQYFGPGTRLLVL.